This T cell receptor beta chain is drawn from a study of blood T cell repertoires in COVID-19. Method: immunoSEQ multiplex PCR; TCRdb's copy keeps in-frame clones and lacks some. The repertoire includes 60,000 or so clones, approximately 82% of them detected once, and over 3.5% sits in the top ten. The germline V gene encodes CDR1 MGHRA and CDR2 YSYEKL. Trimming cost V 5 bases and J 4 bases; bases outside gene matches: 17. CDR3 length: 17 amino acids. Input material: peripheral blood. The chain employs TRBV4-1 and TRBJ2-7, with 7 bases lining up with TRBD2. The TCR was taken from a man between 60 and 75 years old with acute or convalescent COVID-19. The CDR3 bases are TGCGCCAGCAGCGTGCGGGACTATCAATCCACCACATACGAGCAGTACTTC. This translates into CASSVRDYQSTTYEQYF.